This passage covers 15 T cell receptor beta chains from one sample sequenced in a study of PD-1 blockade in mismatch repair-deficient tumors. Clones were read by immunoSEQ multiplex PCR, and TCRdb kept only the in-frame ones, dropping some. In the table there are 60,000 to 75,000 clones, more than 70% of which are singletons. The material was peripheral blood, obtained 52 weeks after starting pembrolizumab. All receptors come from an adult with mismatch repair-deficient cancer.

As concerns this clone: One end of the junction does not line up with germline, which may come from a read error. This chain uses TRBV7-9 with TRBJ2-5; no definite D call. The CDR3 sequence is 11 residues long. Germline-derived CDR1 and CDR2 are SEHNR and FQNEAQ (reference sequence). The CDR3: CASSFQEPVNF. DNA for the CDR3: TGTGCCAGCAGCTTTCAGGAGCCCGTAAACTTC.

V gene TRBV9 combines with J gene TRBJ2-3, with 8 positions matching TRBD1. The length of the CDR3 is 15 residues. V lost 3 bases and J lost 1; bases outside the gene matches: 4. Germline-derived CDR1 and CDR2 are SGDLS and YYNGEE. For the CDR3, the DNA is TGTGCCAGCAGCGAATGGACAGGGCGCACAGATACGCAGTATTTT. It yields the protein CASSEWTGRTDTQYF. Using reference TRBV9 and TRBJ2-3 for the parts outside the CDR3, the full variable domain is DSGVTQTPKHLITATGQRVTLRCSPRSGDLSVYWYQQSLDQGLQFLIQYYNGEERAKGNILERFSAQQFPDLHSELNLSSLELGDSALYFCASSEWTGRTDTQYFGPGTRLTVL.

The chain joins TRBV10-1 to TRBJ1-2; TRBD1 matches at 7 bases. The CDR3 sequence is 12 residues long. Germline trimming cut 8 bases from V and 4 bases from J; bases unmatched to any gene: 4. Germline assignment: CDR1 WNHNN and CDR2 SYGVQD (reference sequence). The CDR3 DNA sequence: TGCGCCAGCGGGGACAGATCCTATGGCTACACCTTC. Translation gives CASGDRSYGYTF.

The chain recombines TRBV7-8 with TRBJ2-1, with a tentative D call TRBD2 (6 bases). The germline V and J ends were trimmed by 5 bases and 9 bases, with 17 bases remaining between them. The CDR3 loop spans 14 amino acids. The germline V gene has CDR1 SGHVS and CDR2 FQNEAQ. The CDR3 spells CASSPEGRDLEQFF. As DNA, the CDR3 is TGTGCCAGCAGCCCTGAGGGGCGGGACCTTGAGCAGTTCTTC.

The chain uses TRBV18 and TRBJ2-1, with D perhaps TRBD1 (7 bases). Germline CDR1 KGHSH, CDR2 LQKENI. Trimming removed 1 base from V and 4 bases from J, with 11 bases in between. The CDR3 extends over 15 amino acids. CDR3 in amino acids: CASSPLAGQYNEQFF. CDR3 sequence (DNA): TGTGCCAGCTCACCACTTGCGGGACAGTACAATGAGCAGTTCTTC.

V is TRBV18 and J is TRBJ2-7; D unclear. This CDR3 is 14 amino acids long. The V gene lost 4 bases and the J gene lost 0 bases, with 10 bases spanning the gap. CDR1 is KGHSH, CDR2 LQKENI, per germline. The CDR3 coding sequence is TGTGCCAGCTCACTGAAGGACGGCTCCTACGAGCAGTACTTC. The encoded protein is CASSLKDGSYEQYF.

This clone came up once. The chain combines TRBV5-4 with TRBJ2-1; TRBD2 agrees at 14 bases. The germline CDR1 and CDR2 sequences are SGHNT and YYREEE (reference sequence). V gave up 0 bases and J gave up 7 bases; unmatched junction bases: 12. This CDR3 is built from 19 residues. CDR3 coding DNA: TGTGCCAGCAGCTTGGAGCCCGGGACTAGCGGGAGCGGCGGTAATGAGCAGTTCTTC. Its translation: CASSLEPGTSGSGGNEQFF.

The chain uses TRBV4-2 and TRBJ1-5; 9 nucleotides align to TRBD1. The length of the CDR3 is 17 residues. Germline V lookup: CDR1 LGHNA, CDR2 YNFKEQ. The V and J ends lost 0 bases and 6 bases, in that order; junction bases with no gene match: 9. This CDR3 is CASSQEGRTGALQPQHF. The DNA for the CDR3 is TGTGCCAGCAGCCAAGAAGGTCGGACAGGGGCCCTTCAGCCCCAGCATTTT.

The V call is TRBV30, the J call TRBJ2-1, with D maybe TRBD1 (5 bases). This CDR3 is built from 11 residues. The V end was cut by 5 bases, the J end by 8 bases, with 10 bases between. The germline V gene has CDR1 GTSNPN and CDR2 SVGIG (reference sequence). CDR3 nucleotide sequence: TGTGCCTGGGGAGAAGGGGATGAGCAGTTCTTC. Encoded protein: CAWGEGDEQFF.

The rearrangement links TRBV27 to TRBJ2-3; unclear D gene. CDR1 is MNHEY, CDR2 SMNVEV, per germline (reference sequence). This CDR3 has 13 amino acids. Trimming removed 3 bases from V and 4 bases from J, with 8 bases in between. The CDR3 DNA sequence: TGTGCCAGCAGTTTTCGGGCAGCAGATACGCAGTATTTT. As protein: CASSFRAADTQYF.

The chain carries TRBV10-1 and TRBJ2-7, with D unclear. Germline V gives CDR1 WNHNN, CDR2 SYGVQD (reference sequence). The CDR3 contains 11 residues. The germline V and J ends were trimmed by 2 bases and 7 bases, with 6 bases remaining between them. In DNA form, the CDR3 reads TGCGCCAGCAGTGAGGGGTATGAGCAGTACTTC. Translating gives CASSEGYEQYF.

The chain is built from TRBV19 and TRBJ1-2; 8 bases line up with TRBD1. The CDR3 has 14 amino acids. J lost 3 bases, V lost 6 bases, and 6 bases had no gene match. Germline V gene data show CDR1 as LNHDA and CDR2 as SQIVND (reference sequence). Here the CDR3 DNA reads TGTGCCAGTAGAATCCCAGGGGGCTACTATGGCTACACCTTC. The encoded protein is CASRIPGGYYGYTF.

This chain joins TRBV27 and TRBJ2-2; weak D call: TRBD2 (5 bases). CDR3 length equals 13 residues. V gave up 5 bases and J gave up 5 bases, with 9 bases separating them. Germline V lookup: CDR1 MNHEY, CDR2 SMNVEV (reference sequence). CDR3 residues: CASSPSGTGELFF. In DNA, the CDR3 is TGTGCCAGCAGTCCCTCGGGGACCGGGGAGCTGTTTTTT.

V usage is TRBV29-1 and J usage is TRBJ2-1; 12 positions agree with TRBD2. The CDR3 consists of 17 residues. The V gene's germline CDR1 is SQVTM and CDR2 ANQGSEA. J gave up 8 bases and V 2 bases, and 13 bases lay outside the gene matches. Written as DNA, the CDR3 is TGCAGCGTTGAATCGGGCCTAGCGGGAGGGCCTATGTATGAGCAGTTCTTC. Translation: CSVESGLAGGPMYEQFF.

The V gene is TRBV27, the J gene TRBJ1-1; maybe TRBD1 (6 bases). V shed 3 bases and J shed 3 bases, with 14 bases lying between them. Germline V gives CDR1 MNHEY, CDR2 SMNVEV (reference sequence). The CDR3 has 15 residues. CDR3 sequence: CASSLVGGTDTEAFF. CDR3 nucleotide sequence: TGTGCCAGCAGTTTGGTAGGGGGAACGGACACTGAAGCTTTCTTT.